This T cell receptor (beta chain) was sequenced for a study of T cells in Graves' hyperthyroidism and ophthalmopathy. From RNA transcripts, TCR beta CDR3 regions were amplified. HTBI primers drove first-round RT-PCR of the TCR CDR3. One entry per CDR3 protein, called by TCRdb with MiXCR from the multiplex PCR reads. The table lists over 350,000 distinct CDR3 sequences, over 12% of them singletons. Germline assignment: CDR1 LNHDA and CDR2 SQIVND (reference sequence). This CDR3 spans 15 amino acids. V was clipped by 3 bases and J by 9 bases, with 20 bases between them. The sample holds a few counts of this clonotype.

Sample: blood. The chain is built from TRBV19 and TRBJ2-5; D is ambiguous. The clonotype was recovered from a man in his fifties with Graves' ophthalmopathy. CDR3 in DNA: TGTGCCAGTAGTATGTACCCAGAGTCTGACGGGTCCCAGTACTTC. Translation gives CASSMYPESDGSQYF. The complete variable domain, with remaining parts taken from reference TRBV19 and TRBJ2-5, reads DGGITQSPKYLFRKEGQNVTLSCEQNLNHDAMYWYRQDPGQGLRLIYYSQIVNDFQKGDIAEGYSVSREKKESFPLTVTSAQKNPTAFYLCASSMYPESDGSQYFGPGTRLLVL.